A single sample is the source of the 17 T cell receptor beta chains below, sequenced in a study of blood T cell repertoires in COVID-19. Libraries were prepared by immunoSEQ multiplex PCR; TCRdb keeps only in-frame clonotypes and omits some of them. The sample has hundreds of thousands of clones; approximately 91% are singletons. Sequencing used peripheral blood. These receptors were collected from a man between 60 and 75 years old who had recovered from COVID-19.

This CDR3 is CASSRGLGAYEQYF. The CDR3 bases are TGTGCCAGCAGCAGGGGACTAGGAGCCTACGAGCAGTACTTC. The chain joins TRBV7-6 to TRBJ2-7, with 8 bases fitting TRBD2. Germline V gives CDR1 SGHVS, CDR2 FNYEAQ. Trimming cost V 5 bases and J 2 bases; bases outside gene matches: 5. This CDR3 region has 14 residues.

The chain couples TRBV18 to TRBJ1-3; 9 bases map to TRBD1. Trimming took 6 bases from V and 0 from J; bases not matched to a gene: 6. This CDR3 has 16 amino acids. Germline V lookup: CDR1 KGHSH, CDR2 LQKENI. CDR3 DNA sequence: TGTGCCAGCTCCCCAGGACAGGGGAACTCTGGAAACACCATATATTTT. Its protein is CASSPGQGNSGNTIYF. Full variable domain (outside the CDR3, taken from reference TRBV18 and TRBJ1-3): NAGVMQNPRHLVRRRGQEARLRCSPMKGHSHVYWYRQLPEEGLKFMVYLQKENIIDESGMPKERFSAEFPKEGPSILRIQQVVRGDSAAYFCASSPGQGNSGNTIYFGEGSWLTVV.

V gene TRBV19 combines with J gene TRBJ2-5, with a tentative D call TRBD1 (6 bases). This CDR3 is built from 15 residues. V lost 7 bases and J 5 bases, leaving 20 bases between the germline ends. Germline values: CDR1 LNHDA, CDR2 SQIVND (reference sequence). The CDR3 protein is CASKNSGGTGETQYF. The CDR3 region has the DNA TGTGCCAGTAAGAACAGCGGCGGAACAGGGGAGACCCAGTACTTC.

The chain uses TRBV4-2 and TRBJ1-3, with 8 bases fitting TRBD1. Germline CDR1 LGHNA, CDR2 YNFKEQ. Losses at the gene ends were 7 bases for V and 0 bases for J; bases not matched to a gene: 5. There are 15 residues in the CDR3. CDR3 loop: CASTTDRASGNTIYF. The CDR3 DNA is TGTGCCAGCACAACGGACAGGGCCTCTGGAAACACCATATATTTT.

The V call is TRBV9, the J call TRBJ2-1; D not certain. This CDR3 has 15 residues. V shed 0 bases and J shed 0 bases, with 7 bases lying between them. Germline V gives CDR1 SGDLS, CDR2 YYNGEE. The CDR3 nucleotides read TGTGCCAGCAGCGTAGGCGTAAGCTCCTACAATGAGCAGTTCTTC. This translates into CASSVGVSSYNEQFF.

The chain links TRBV3-1 (or the pseudogene TRBV3-2) to TRBJ2-5; D is uncertain. CDR3 length: 14 residues. The V and J ends lost 5 bases and 5 bases respectively, with 15 bases between them. Per germline, CDR1 LGHDT and CDR2 YNNKEL (reference sequence). The CDR3 sequence is CASSSSGFRETQYF. The CDR3 DNA is TGTGCCAGCAGCAGTTCCGGGTTCCGGGAGACCCAGTACTTC.

CDR3 sequence reads: CASSQDRQGGETQYF. CDR3 DNA sequence: TGCGCCAGCAGCCAAGATCGACAGGGAGGAGAGACCCAGTACTTC. The chain has TRBV4-1 and TRBJ2-5; tentative D call: TRBD1 (7 bases). The CDR3 sequence is 15 residues long. V lost 0 bases, J lost 4 bases, and 12 bases lay in between. Germline CDR1 is MGHRA and CDR2 is YSYEKL.

The chain links TRBV23-1 to TRBJ2-7; possibly TRBD2 for D (5 bases). TRBV23-1 is an ORF, and what it does is uncertain. Trimming removed 10 bases from V and 1 base from J, with 14 bases in between. The CDR3 runs to 13 residues. CDR3 protein: CANPDWPSYEQYF. DNA for the CDR3: TGCGCCAATCCGGACTGGCCATCCTACGAGCAGTACTTC.

The genes are TRBV4-2 and TRBJ2-7; TRBD1 matches 8 bases. CDR3 length equals 14 residues. Germline CDR1 is LGHNA and CDR2 is YNFKEQ. V lost 1 base, J lost 3 bases, and 2 bases stayed unmatched. The CDR3 nucleotides are TGTGCCAGCAGCCAAGGACAGGGGTACTACGAGCAGTACTTC. Translated, it gives CASSQGQGYYEQYF.

The chain is built from TRBV4-1 and TRBJ1-1; tentative D call: TRBD1 (5 bases). V was clipped by 11 bases and J by 2 bases, with 24 bases between them. The CDR3 has 16 amino acids. CDR1 and CDR2 (germline): MGHRA, YSYEKL. CDR3 in DNA: TGCGCCTCAACAGCCAAGAAGGGACTTATTAACACTGAAGCTTTCTTT. This translates into CASTAKKGLINTEAFF.

The J gene is TRBJ1-5, the V gene TRBV19; TRBD1 aligns across 11 bases. With V trimmed by 5 bases and J by 4 bases, 1 base remained unmatched. Germline-derived CDR1 and CDR2 are LNHDA and SQIVND (reference sequence). The CDR3 covers 14 residues. The CDR3 here is CASSGTGGNQPQHF. The CDR3 DNA follows: TGTGCCAGTAGTGGGACAGGGGGAAATCAGCCCCAGCATTTT.

The chain carries TRBV7-6 and TRBJ2-2; 8 positions agree with TRBD1. V was pared by 4 bases and J by 8 bases, with 12 bases of the junction left unmatched. The germline CDR1 and CDR2 sequences are SGHVS and FNYEAQ. This CDR3 has 16 residues. CDR3 in DNA: TGTGCCAGCAGCTCCGTCCCGGGACAGGCGTGGGGGGAGCTGTTTTTT. This gives the protein CASSSVPGQAWGELFF.

V gene TRBV12-3 or TRBV12-4 combines with J gene TRBJ2-2, with D perhaps matching TRBD2 (6 bases). The CDR3 totals 13 residues. V was cut by 6 bases and J by 5 bases, with 10 bases left in between. The CDR3: CASSPSGTGELFF. The CDR3 DNA reads as TGTGCCAGCAGCCCCAGCGGGACCGGGGAGCTGTTTTTT.

The chain carries TRBV5-1 and TRBJ1-3, with TRBD1 matching 9 bases. Germline CDR1 reads SGHRS; CDR2 reads YFSETQ. The CDR3 sequence is 15 residues long. The junction had 5 bases not matched to a gene; V was cut back by 3 bases and J by 4 bases. CDR3 nucleotide sequence: TGCGCCAGCAGCTCGGACGGGACAGGGGGAAACACCATATATTTT. It encodes CASSSDGTGGNTIYF.

The CDR3 coding sequence is TGTGCCAGCAGGGCCGACAACTCTCCTCAGCCCCAGCATTTT. Residues: CASRADNSPQPQHF. V usage is TRBV6-5 and J usage is TRBJ1-5; D is ambiguous. Trimming pared 6 bases from V and 6 bases from J, leaving 15 bases between. The CDR3 is 14 amino acids. Per germline, CDR1 MNHEY and CDR2 SVGAGI.

J is TRBJ2-1 and V is TRBV18, with 7 bases that match TRBD1. Germline V gene lookup returns CDR1 KGHSH and CDR2 LQKENI. With V trimmed by 1 base and J by 5 bases, 2 bases remained unmatched. This CDR3 has 14 amino acids. CDR3 sequence (DNA): TGTGCCAGCTCACCACAGGGACAGAACAATGAGCAGTTCTTC. Translated, it gives CASSPQGQNNEQFF.

This clone showed up just once. The V call is TRBV19, the J call TRBJ2-2; D might be TRBD2 (5 bases). V was cut by 9 bases and J by 0 bases, with 17 bases left in between. The CDR3 loop spans 16 amino acids. CDR1 and CDR2 from the germline V gene are LNHDA and SQIVND (reference sequence). CDR3 sequence reads: CASRLSAVTNTGELFF. DNA of the CDR3: TGTGCCAGCAGACTTTCAGCGGTTACGAACACCGGGGAGCTGTTTTTT.